This TCR beta chain was sequenced during a study of T cell responses to AZD1222 COVID-19 vaccine. A word on this clone: Antigen specificity is unknown.

Study findings and constraints: Baseline seropositivity characterized only a handful of AZD1222 recipients. Repertoire samples came only from after the peak T cell response. The sample set comprised mostly white British donors with more females, and clonal diversity was possibly underestimated. Receipt of two AZD1222 doses was followed by a rise in Spike-specific TCR breadth and depth.

The germline V gene has CDR1 MNHNY and CDR2 SVGAGI (reference sequence). The CDR3 has 12 residues. The germline V and J ends were trimmed by 0 bases and 10 bases, with 9 bases remaining between them. Method: immunoSEQ multiplex PCR; TCRdb's copy keeps in-frame clones and lacks some. The sample records more than 95,000 clones, more than 85% being singletons. This TCR came from an adult in good health. The genes are TRBV6-6 and TRBJ1-1; D remains unclear. This specimen consisted of peripheral blood, obtained on day 0 of AZD1222 vaccination. In DNA form, the CDR3 reads TGTGCCAGCAGTTACTCGTCGGTAGGAGCTTTCTTT. Its protein product is CASSYSSVGAFF.